This TCR beta chain was recorded in a study of T-cell reconstitution after alpha-beta-depleted transplantation in children. Study-level findings and limits: Surviving recipient T cells and thymic progenitors underlay high day-60 TCRbeta diversity in some patients. Two months or so post-transplant, alpha-beta T cells reportedly derived from several hundred expanded graft clones. After one year, T-cell counts and TCRbeta diversity mostly came from new T cells.

Unique molecular identifiers were used in preparing the TCRbeta library. TCRdb passed the PCR reads through MiXCR, listing each CDR3 protein once. The table has hundreds of thousands of distinct CDR3 sequences, approximately 13% seen once. The CDR3 contains 15 residues. Trimming cost V 5 bases and J 6 bases; bases outside gene matches: 8. CDR1 and CDR2 from the germline V gene are SGHTA and FQGTGA. A word on this clonotype: The target antigen is unknown.

Sample: PBMCs, mostly from graft donor cells, taken 360 days after TCRalphabeta/CD19-depleted stem cell transplant. The chain recombines TRBV7-3 with TRBJ2-3, with 10 bases identical to TRBD1. This sequence originates from a male patient between 10 and 17 years old who had a stem cell transplant for acute myeloid leukemia, so the T cells may come from the graft donor. The CDR3 coding sequence is TGTGCCAGCAGCGCGCGGGACAGGGGACCTGATACGCAGTATTTT. Amino acid sequence: CASSARDRGPDTQYF.